This passage covers 6 T cell receptor beta chains from one sample sequenced in a study of shared clonotypes between healthy human individuals. Method: immunoSEQ multiplex PCR; TCRdb's copy keeps in-frame clones and lacks some. This sample has 950,000 to 1,300,000 clones, with about 75% found just once. Sequencing used memory CD4+ T cells sorted from blood. The sample's subset: CD45RA-negative fraction. All receptors derive from a young man in good health.

This clone has a handful of counts. The J gene is TRBJ1-1, the V gene TRBV5-1, with D maybe TRBD1 (5 bases). V was cut by 0 bases and J by 5 bases, with 11 bases left in between. The CDR3 is made up of 14 amino acids. Germline CDR1 reads SGHRS; CDR2 reads YFSETQ. CDR3 region: CASSLDEGRTEAFF. CDR3 in DNA: TGCGCCAGCAGCTTGGACGAGGGACGGACTGAAGCTTTCTTT.

The chain combines TRBV6-4 with TRBJ2-2; 7 bases align to TRBD1. The CDR3 has 12 amino acids. V gave up 7 bases and J gave up 5 bases; unmatched junction bases: 1. Per germline, CDR1 MRHNA and CDR2 SNTAGT. Here the CDR3 DNA reads TGTGCCAGCAAGGACAGGACCGGGGAGCTGTTTTTT. It specifies CASKDRTGELFF.

As concerns this clone: Other DNA sequences within the sample encode an identical CDR3. This chain links TRBV15 with TRBJ2-5; D not certain. V shed 0 bases and J shed 2 bases, with 7 bases lying between them. Germline CDR1 LNHNV, CDR2 YYDKDF (reference sequence). The CDR3 runs to 14 residues. The CDR3 DNA sequence: TGTGCCACCAGCAGAGATCTGGGACAAGAGACCCAGTACTTC. It is translated as CATSRDLGQETQYF.

For this clone: It differs at one base from a far larger clone, so likely a read error. This rearrangement joins TRBV9 to TRBJ2-2; possible D gene TRBD1, 6 bases. The germline V gene encodes CDR1 SGDLS and CDR2 YYNGEE. The CDR3 covers 16 residues. CDR3 in amino acids: CTSSVGQGRNPGELFF. CDR3 nucleotides: TGTACCAGCAGCGTCGGGCAGGGGCGAAACCCCGGGGAGCTGTTTTTT.

V gene TRBV30 combines with J gene TRBJ1-6, with TRBD1 matching 8 bases. Unmatched junction bases numbered 0, after V lost 5 bases and J lost 6 bases. The CDR3 contains 12 residues. Germline V CDR1 and CDR2: GTSNPN, SVGIG (reference sequence). CDR3 bases: TGTGCCTGGGACAGGGGTAATTCACCCCTCCACTTT. It yields the protein CAWDRGNSPLHF.

About this clone itself: Other DNA sequences from this sample encode an identical CDR3 as well. The CDR3 loop reads CASSLGGGTDTQYF. DNA for the CDR3: TGCGCCAGCAGCTTGGGCGGGGGAACAGATACGCAGTATTTT. V usage is TRBV5-1 and J usage is TRBJ2-3, with TRBD2 matching over 7 bases. Germline CDR1 reads SGHRS; CDR2 reads YFSETQ. The CDR3 is 14 amino acids. The trim removed 0 bases at V and 3 bases at J, leaving 1 base unmatched.